These 12 T cell receptor beta chains came from one sample sequenced in a study of cytomegalovirus exposure and HLA in healthy donors. The table came from immunoSEQ multiplex PCR; TCRdb's copy has only in-frame clones and leaves some out. The data show 150,000 or so clones, roughly 90% seen once. Sequences were obtained from PBMCs. The source is a man between 18 and 35 years old in good health and CMV-seropositive.

The rearrangement uses TRBV27 and TRBJ1-2, with 7 bases fitting TRBD1. V lost 2 bases and J lost 7; bases outside the gene matches: 16. CDR1 is MNHEY, CDR2 SMNVEV, per germline (reference sequence). CDR3 length: 17 amino acids. CDR3 sequence reads: CASSLTSLQGPWGGYTF. In DNA, the CDR3 is TGTGCCAGCAGTTTAACCAGTCTACAGGGGCCCTGGGGTGGCTACACCTTC.

This chain connects TRBV4-1 to TRBJ1-1; tentative D call: TRBD1 (5 bases). Trimming cost V 0 bases and J 5 bases, with 19 bases left between them. Germline lookup yields CDR1 MGHRA and CDR2 YSYEKL. This CDR3 contains 17 residues. CDR3 amino acids: CASSQEVLGEGETEAFF. CDR3 nucleotides: TGCGCCAGCAGCCAAGAGGTGTTAGGGGAGGGTGAGACTGAAGCTTTCTTT.

This clone was seen ten or more times. This chain links TRBV27 with TRBJ1-2, with D possibly matching TRBD1 (6 bases). CDR3 length: 15 amino acids. V lost 6 bases, J lost 4 bases, and 18 bases lay in between. Per germline, CDR1 MNHEY and CDR2 SMNVEV (reference sequence). DNA of the CDR3: TGTGCCAGCAGACAGGGATCGACAGCACCCTATGGCTACACCTTC. It codes for CASRQGSTAPYGYTF.

The chain joins TRBV10-3 to TRBJ1-1, with a possible D match to TRBD1 (6 bases). CDR3 length equals 13 residues. The germline V gene has CDR1 ENHRY and CDR2 SYGVKD. V lost 5 bases to trimming and J lost 8 bases, with 15 bases between them. The CDR3 sequence is CAISTPPDREAFF. The CDR3, as DNA: TGTGCCATCAGTACCCCGCCCGACAGGGAAGCTTTCTTT.

The chain is built from TRBV6-5 and TRBJ1-5; 9 bases agree with TRBD1. This CDR3 is 14 amino acids long. The germline CDR1 and CDR2 sequences are MNHEY and SVGAGI. The V segment lost 6 bases and the J segment 5 bases; nucleotides outside the gene matches: 5. CDR3 sequence (DNA): TGTGCCAGCAGCGGGGGACAGGGAGATCAGCCCCAGCATTTT. Residues: CASSGGQGDQPQHF.

V is TRBV6-1 and J is TRBJ1-5, with 8 bases aligning to TRBD1. CDR3 length: 17 amino acids. Losses at the gene ends were 3 bases for V and 0 bases for J; bases not matched to a gene: 7. Germline V gives CDR1 MNHNS, CDR2 SASEGT. The CDR3 DNA sequence: TGTGCCAGCAGTGACTATACAGGGGGTTATAGCAATCAGCCCCAGCATTTT. This translates into CASSDYTGGYSNQPQHF.

V usage is TRBV5-4 and J usage is TRBJ2-7; 8 positions match TRBD2. With 2 bases clipped from V and 2 bases from J, the junction kept 6 bases outside the gene matches. Germline lookup yields CDR1 SGHNT and CDR2 YYREEE (reference sequence). The CDR3 is made up of 15 amino acids. The CDR3 reads CASSFGRGVPYEQYF. CDR3 in DNA: TGTGCCAGCAGCTTCGGGCGGGGGGTCCCCTACGAGCAGTACTTC. The full variable domain, its missing parts supplied by reference TRBV5-4 and TRBJ2-7, is ETGVTQSPTHLIKTRGQQVTLRCSSQSGHNTVSWYQQALGQGPQFIFQYYREEENGRGNFPPRFSGLQFPNYSSELNVNALELDDSALYLCASSFGRGVPYEQYFGPGTRLTVT.

The chain has TRBV29-1 and TRBJ2-7, with TRBD1 matching over 7 bases. Germline values: CDR1 SQVTM, CDR2 ANQGSEA. V shed 3 bases and J 2 bases; nucleotides not matched to a gene: 10. The CDR3 sequence is 15 residues long. The CDR3 nucleotides read TGCAGCGTTGACGCCAGACAGGGAAGGACCTACGAGCAGTACTTC. Residues: CSVDARQGRTYEQYF.

The chain combines TRBV19 with TRBJ2-1; D might be TRBD2 (6 bases). Trimming took off 9 bases at V and 3 bases at J, with 15 bases between the two ends. Germline-derived CDR1 and CDR2 are LNHDA and SQIVND (reference sequence). This CDR3 has 14 residues. CDR3 region: CASAGGSVYNEQFF. DNA of the CDR3: TGTGCCAGCGCCGGAGGGTCTGTCTACAATGAGCAGTTCTTC.

CDR3 DNA sequence: TGTGCCAGCAGCTCCCCATACCGACATGACCCAGATACGCAGTATTTT. Its translation: CASSSPYRHDPDTQYF. This rearrangement joins TRBV7-6 to TRBJ2-3; D is unclear. V lost 4 bases and J lost 4, with 18 bases in between. Germline V lookup: CDR1 SGHVS, CDR2 FNYEAQ. The CDR3 runs to 16 residues.

The table lists this clone with a count of one. The chain employs TRBV6-5 and TRBJ1-1, with D perhaps matching TRBD1 (6 bases). CDR1 and CDR2 (germline): MNHEY, SVGAGI. V was shortened by 6 bases and J by 6 bases, with 11 bases between the two germline ends. The CDR3 loop spans 12 amino acids. The CDR3 here is CASRPRGSEAFF. The CDR3 coding sequence is TGTGCCAGCAGGCCCAGGGGCTCTGAAGCTTTCTTT.

The rearrangement uses TRBV4-1 and TRBJ2-5; 8 bases match TRBD2. The trim removed 1 base at V and 4 bases at J, leaving 5 bases unmatched. Germline CDR1 and CDR2: MGHRA and YSYEKL. The CDR3 has 15 amino acids. CDR3 sequence reads: CASSQGRGGRETQYF. CDR3 sequence (DNA): TGCGCCAGCAGCCAAGGTCGGGGGGGCCGAGAGACCCAGTACTTC.